The 23 T cell receptor beta chains listed next were all sequenced from one sample in a study of blood T cell repertoires in COVID-19. Some clones are missing from TCRdb's copy, which holds only in-frame ones; the method was immunoSEQ multiplex PCR. This sample yields some 300,000 clones, of which 80% to 90% are seen a single time; around 14% belongs to the top ten. The sequenced sample consisted of peripheral blood. The receptor source for this set is a woman in her seventies with COVID-19, enrolled during active disease.

This chain uses TRBV9 with TRBJ2-3; D is unresolved. CDR3 length: 15 amino acids. Trimming cost V 3 bases and J 2 bases, with 13 bases left between them. The germline CDR1 and CDR2 sequences are SGDLS and YYNGEE. Written as DNA, the CDR3 is TGTGCCAGCAGCGCCCCCTGGCGGAACACAGATACGCAGTATTTT. It encodes CASSAPWRNTDTQYF. The full variable domain, rest sourced from reference TRBV9 and TRBJ2-3, is DSGVTQTPKHLITATGQRVTLRCSPRSGDLSVYWYQQSLDQGLQFLIQYYNGEERAKGNILERFSAQQFPDLHSELNLSSLELGDSALYFCASSAPWRNTDTQYFGPGTRLTVL.

CDR3 in amino acids: CASSMTGGNYGYTF. CDR3 in DNA: TGTGCCAGTAGTATGACAGGCGGCAACTATGGCTACACCTTC. This chain connects TRBV19 to TRBJ1-2, with D maybe TRBD1 (6 bases). The germline CDR1 and CDR2 sequences are LNHDA and SQIVND (reference sequence). Trimming took 3 bases from V and 2 from J, leaving 10 bases between them. The CDR3 extends over 14 amino acids. Full variable domain (remainder filled in from reference TRBV19 and TRBJ1-2): DGGITQSPKYLFRKEGQNVTLSCEQNLNHDAMYWYRQDPGQGLRLIYYSQIVNDFQKGDIAEGYSVSREKKESFPLTVTSAQKNPTAFYLCASSMTGGNYGYTFGSGTRLTVV.

This clone was picked up one time. V and J are TRBV7-2 and TRBJ1-2; 8 bases map to TRBD1. CDR1 is SGHTA and CDR2 is FQGNSA in the germline V gene. The CDR3 is 14 residues long. The ends lost 0 bases at V and 5 bases at J; junction bases unmatched: 2. CDR3 nucleotide sequence: TGTGCCAGCAGCTTAGCACAGGGGGATTATGGCTACACCTTC. Translation: CASSLAQGDYGYTF.

This clone was seen just once. The J gene is TRBJ2-1, the V gene TRBV7-2; 8 bases match TRBD2. V shed 5 bases and J 7 bases; nucleotides not matched to a gene: 13. The CDR3 is 16 residues long. Germline lookup yields CDR1 SGHTA and CDR2 FQGNSA. The chain's CDR3 is CASSPQVAGGRNEQFF. CDR3 DNA sequence: TGTGCCAGCAGCCCCCAGGTTGCGGGGGGCCGTAATGAGCAGTTCTTC.

The chain couples TRBV5-5 to TRBJ2-7; 9 bases agree with TRBD1. The trim removed 4 bases at V and 5 bases at J, leaving 7 bases unmatched. CDR1 SGHKS and CDR2 YYEKEE come from the germline V gene (reference sequence). This CDR3 has 14 residues. Here the CDR3 DNA reads TGTGCCAGCAGCCAACAGGGGGCAAGTAACGAGCAGTACTTC. As protein: CASSQQGASNEQYF.

The V call is TRBV11-3, the J call TRBJ1-1, with no clear D. V was cut by 2 bases and J by 1 base, with 5 bases left in between. CDR3 size: 13 residues. CDR1 and CDR2 (germline): SGHNT, YENEEA. In nucleotides, the CDR3 is TGTGCCAGCAGCTTATTTCAGAACACTGAAGCTTTCTTT. It encodes CASSLFQNTEAFF.

This chain joins TRBV28 and TRBJ2-7; D is perhaps TRBD2 (6 bases). Germline V CDR1 and CDR2: MDHEN, SYDVKM. Trimming removed 11 bases from V and 3 bases from J, with 20 bases in between. The CDR3 spans 14 residues. The CDR3 loop reads CAVKGRDFLYEQYF. As DNA, the CDR3 is TGTGCCGTAAAAGGTAGGGACTTCCTCTACGAGCAGTACTTC.

The chain has TRBV7-2 and TRBJ1-2; TRBD1 agrees at 9 bases. The CDR3 length is 17 residues. V lost 1 base to trimming and J lost 5 bases; unmatched junction nucleotides: 11. Germline CDR1 reads SGHTA; CDR2 reads FQGNSA. The CDR3 protein is CASSLEGRGQGGYGYTF. CDR3 in DNA: TGTGCCAGCAGCTTAGAAGGACGGGGACAGGGAGGGTATGGCTACACCTTC.

CDR3 sequence reads: CASRKKHREVGELFF. CDR3 DNA: TGTGCCAGCCGGAAGAAGCACAGGGAAGTCGGGGAGCTGTTTTTT. V gene TRBV19 combines with J gene TRBJ2-2, with D possibly matching TRBD1 (6 bases). Germline V CDR1 and CDR2: LNHDA, SQIVND (reference sequence). CDR3 length equals 15 residues. V dropped 9 bases and J dropped 7 bases, with 21 bases sitting between them.

The chain employs TRBV29-1 and TRBJ1-6, with a weak D call TRBD1 (6 bases). Germline-derived CDR1 and CDR2 are SQVTM and ANQGSEA. The V and J ends lost 5 bases and 0 bases respectively, with 11 bases between them. The CDR3 sequence is 15 residues long. The CDR3 is CSVRTDSSYNSPLHF. The CDR3 DNA reads TGCAGCGTTCGTACGGACAGCTCCTATAATTCACCCCTCCACTTT.

The gene calls are TRBV7-2 and TRBJ2-1, with TRBD2 matching 9 bases. Germline V gives CDR1 SGHTA, CDR2 FQGNSA. There are 17 residues in the CDR3. J was trimmed by 2 bases and V by 2 bases; bases with no gene match: 7. The CDR3 is CASSLNGGGGPYNEQFF. The DNA of the CDR3 is TGTGCCAGCAGCTTAAACGGCGGGGGGGGTCCCTACAATGAGCAGTTCTTC. Full variable domain (missing parts from reference TRBV7-2 and TRBJ2-1): GAGVSQSPSNKVTEKGKDVELRCDPISGHTALYWYRQSLGQGLEFLIYFQGNSAPDKSGLPSDRFSAERTGGSVSTLTIQRTQQEDSAVYLCASSLNGGGGPYNEQFFGPGTRLTVL.

CDR3 sequence (DNA): TGTGCCAGTAGAACCTCACGACAGGGGGCTAATTCACCCCTCCACTTT. Protein sequence: CASRTSRQGANSPLHF. This chain uses TRBV19 with TRBJ1-6; 10 bases fit TRBD1. Germline V lookup: CDR1 LNHDA, CDR2 SQIVND (reference sequence). The CDR3 length is 16 residues. V shed 6 bases and J 6 bases; nucleotides not matched to a gene: 8.

The V and J genes are TRBV5-1 and TRBJ1-4, with 8 positions matching TRBD1. The CDR3 totals 15 residues. V dropped 4 bases and J dropped 4; count of bases not matched to a gene: 6. Germline CDR1 and CDR2: SGHRS and YFSETQ. The CDR3 loop is CASSPQGAGNEKLFF. CDR3 bases: TGCGCCAGCAGCCCGCAGGGGGCAGGTAATGAAAAACTGTTTTTT.

The chain uses TRBV10-3 and TRBJ1-2, with D possibly TRBD1 on 5 matching bases. CDR1 ENHRY and CDR2 SYGVKD come from the germline V gene. CDR3 length equals 13 residues. V lost 7 bases and J lost 6, with 15 bases in between. For the CDR3, the DNA is TGTGCCATCACCATGGGGGGTCCCGATGGCTACACCTTC. It yields the protein CAITMGGPDGYTF.

This rearrangement joins TRBV3-1 (or the pseudogene TRBV3-2) to TRBJ1-2; D possibly corresponds to TRBD1 (5 bases). The CDR3 loop spans 15 amino acids. Germline lookup yields CDR1 LGHDT and CDR2 YNNKEL (reference sequence). Trimming took off 3 bases at V and 4 bases at J, with 15 bases between the two ends. CDR3 loop: CASSQERGGAYGYTF. The CDR3 nucleotides are TGTGCCAGCAGCCAGGAGAGGGGAGGGGCCTATGGCTACACCTTC.

This clone came up once. This chain uses TRBV11-2 with TRBJ2-2, with D hard to call. Trimming removed 4 bases from V and 6 bases from J, with 12 bases in between. Germline CDR1 is SGHAT and CDR2 is FQNNGV. The CDR3 length is 14 residues. The CDR3 loop is CASSWFSVPGELFF. CDR3 DNA: TGTGCCAGCAGCTGGTTCTCGGTTCCCGGGGAGCTGTTTTTT.

This clone was counted once. The chain carries TRBV19 and TRBJ1-3, with TRBD1 as a possible D gene (5 bases). CDR3 length: 13 residues. Trimming removed 5 bases from V and 4 bases from J, with 9 bases in between. CDR1 is LNHDA and CDR2 is SQIVND in the germline V gene (reference sequence). The CDR3 protein is CASSGALGNTIYF. The CDR3 bases are TGTGCCAGTAGTGGGGCCCTGGGAAACACCATATATTTT.

The chain recombines TRBV6-5 with TRBJ1-4, with a possible D match to TRBD1 (6 bases). Trimming took off 6 bases at V and 3 bases at J, with 11 bases between the two ends. CDR1 and CDR2 from the germline V gene are MNHEY and SVGAGI. This CDR3 has 14 amino acids. For the CDR3, the DNA is TGTGCCAGCAGAACAGGGAGAGCTAATGAAAAACTGTTTTTT. It codes for CASRTGRANEKLFF.

The rearrangement links TRBV7-3 to TRBJ2-2; D possibly corresponds to TRBD2 (5 bases). Germline CDR1 and CDR2: SGHTA and FQGTGA. The CDR3 runs 15 residues. V lost 2 bases, J lost 4 bases, and 11 bases lay in between. The CDR3 bases are TGTGCCAGCAGCTTACCCGGGGAAGGCACCGGGGAGCTGTTTTTT. Residues: CASSLPGEGTGELFF.

This clone was picked up one time. V gene TRBV27 combines with J gene TRBJ2-7, with 12 positions matching TRBD1. CDR1 is MNHEY and CDR2 is SMNVEV in the germline V gene (reference sequence). The CDR3 is 14 amino acids. J lost 6 bases, V lost 6 bases, and 6 bases had no gene match. The CDR3 spells CASSEGTGGREQYF. CDR3 nucleotides: TGTGCCAGCAGCGAAGGGACAGGGGGCCGCGAGCAGTACTTC.

The chain links TRBV27 to TRBJ2-5, with TRBD2 as a possible D gene (5 bases). The CDR3 spans 14 residues. Between the trimmed V and J ends, which lost 1 base and 5 bases, there was a span of 11 bases. Germline V gene data show CDR1 as MNHEY and CDR2 as SMNVEV (reference sequence). CDR3 nucleotides: TGTGCCAGCAGTTTATTTAGCGCGGGTGAGACCCAGTACTTC. This gives the protein CASSLFSAGETQYF.

This clone was counted once. This sequence joins TRBV7-9 and TRBJ1-3; 7 bases align to TRBD1. The germline gives CDR1 SEHNR, CDR2 FQNEAQ (reference sequence). This CDR3 spans 15 amino acids. Unmatched junction bases numbered 8, after V lost 5 bases and J lost 4 bases. The CDR3 sequence is CASSAEGALGNTIYF. The CDR3 bases are TGTGCCAGCAGCGCCGAGGGGGCTTTAGGAAACACCATATATTTT. The entire variable domain, with the rest obtained from reference TRBV7-9 and TRBJ1-3, is as follows: DTGVSQNPRHKITKRGQNVTFRCDPISEHNRLYWYRQTLGQGPEFLTYFQNEAQLEKSRLLSDRFSAERPKGSFSTLEIQRTEQGDSAMYLCASSAEGALGNTIYFGEGSWLTVV.

The chain recombines TRBV6-5 with TRBJ1-4; possible D gene TRBD1, 5 bases. The CDR3 has 15 residues. Between the trimmed V and J ends, which lost 5 bases and 4 bases, there was a span of 14 bases. Germline values: CDR1 MNHEY, CDR2 SVGAGI. The CDR3 DNA is TGTGCCAGCAGTCCCTGGAGCGGGGGTAATGAAAAACTGTTTTTT. It encodes CASSPWSGGNEKLFF.